These 21 T cell receptor beta chains came from one sample sequenced in a study of Ad26.COV2.S vaccination and SARS-CoV-2 variants. The treatment denotes: 19 received Ad26.COV2.S at low or high dose, single or two shots; about 5 received placebo; per-sample allocation not given. After the first vaccine or placebo injection, samples were drawn on day 63. TCRdb's copy holds only in-frame clones and misses some; the assay was immunoSEQ multiplex PCR. The sample includes hundreds of thousands of clones, roughly 90% of them seen just once. The source material was peripheral blood, sampled in a trial of Ad26.COV2.S vaccine versus placebo. The receptors were sampled from a person between 18 and 59 years old who received the Ad26.COV2.S COVID-19 vaccine or a placebo.

For this clone: Other DNA sequences within the sample encode an identical CDR3. The genes are TRBV7-8 and TRBJ2-3; 7 bases are shared with TRBD2. Germline CDR1 is SGHVS and CDR2 is FQNEAQ. The junction had 1 base not matched to a gene; V was cut back by 3 bases and J by 1 base. This CDR3 region has 14 residues. The CDR3 DNA follows: TGTGCCAGCAGCTTTCTAGCGGGCACAGATACGCAGTATTTT. Protein sequence: CASSFLAGTDTQYF.

This sequence joins TRBV27 and TRBJ2-1; D gene unclear. V gave up 6 bases and J gave up 4 bases, with 7 bases separating them. CDR1 is MNHEY, CDR2 SMNVEV, per germline (reference sequence). This CDR3 comprises 12 residues. In nucleotides, the CDR3 is TGTGCCAGCAGGGACCCGTACAATGAGCAGTTCTTC. As protein: CASRDPYNEQFF.

This clone has a single count. The chain couples TRBV27 to TRBJ2-2; D remains unclear. Per the germline V gene, CDR1 is MNHEY and CDR2 is SMNVEV (reference sequence). The CDR3 runs to 18 residues. V lost 5 bases and J lost 1, with 20 bases in between. The CDR3 loop is CASSRVRKSQENTGELFF. The CDR3 coding sequence is TGTGCCAGCAGTAGGGTAAGGAAGTCCCAGGAGAACACCGGGGAGCTGTTTTTT.

The J gene is TRBJ2-2, the V gene TRBV27; D not resolved. Germline assignment: CDR1 MNHEY and CDR2 SMNVEV (reference sequence). The CDR3 loop spans 14 amino acids. V lost 3 bases, J lost 0 bases, and 5 bases lay in between. The CDR3 sequence: CASSLPANTGELFF. CDR3 nucleotide sequence: TGTGCCAGCAGTTTGCCTGCGAACACCGGGGAGCTGTTTTTT.

This chain connects TRBV25-1 to TRBJ2-7; 7 bases agree with TRBD2. Germline CDR1 is MGHDK and CDR2 is SYGVNS. V lost 10 bases and J lost 5; bases outside the gene matches: 17. The CDR3 runs 15 residues. CDR3 sequence: CATSWGGEARDEQYF. The CDR3 DNA reads TGTGCCACCTCATGGGGGGGGGAGGCTAGGGACGAGCAGTACTTC.

V gene TRBV20-1 combines with J gene TRBJ2-7, with a possible D match to TRBD1 (6 bases). Germline CDR1 is DFQATT and CDR2 is SNEGSKA (reference sequence). Trimming removed 3 bases at V and 4 bases at J, with 13 bases between. CDR3 size: 13 residues. The CDR3 here is CSASKPGVYEQYF. In DNA form, the CDR3 reads TGCAGTGCTAGTAAACCAGGGGTTTACGAGCAGTACTTC.

The V call is TRBV6-4, the J call TRBJ2-3; TRBD1 matches at 7 bases. The CDR3 loop spans 15 amino acids. Looked up from germline, CDR1 is MRHNA and CDR2 is SNTAGT. V lost 2 bases and J lost 4; bases outside the gene matches: 6. CDR3 in DNA: TGTGCCAGCAGTGACACAGGGGTTGGGTCAGATACGCAGTATTTT. Its protein is CASSDTGVGSDTQYF.

The chain is built from TRBV3-1 (or the pseudogene TRBV3-2) and TRBJ2-1; 11 bases map to TRBD2. V dropped 5 bases and J dropped 7; count of bases not matched to a gene: 13. The CDR3 runs to 17 residues. Germline V lookup: CDR1 LGHDT, CDR2 YNNKEL (reference sequence). The CDR3: CASSSLDSGGAKNEQFF. The DNA for the CDR3 is TGTGCCAGCAGCTCTTTGGATAGCGGGGGGGCGAAGAATGAGCAGTTCTTC.

This chain uses TRBV9 with TRBJ2-4; D gene ambiguous. The germline gives CDR1 SGDLS, CDR2 YYNGEE. The CDR3 length is 16 residues. The ends were cut back, 0 bases at V and 6 bases at J, with 16 bases in the middle. CDR3 bases: TGTGCCAGCAGCGTAGATATGACACGAAGGATAAACATTCAGTACTTC. Encoded protein: CASSVDMTRRINIQYF.

J is TRBJ2-7 and V is TRBV5-1; D tentatively fits TRBD1 or TRBD2 (6 bases each). V lost 0 bases to trimming and J lost 3 bases, with 16 bases between them. Germline-derived CDR1 and CDR2 are SGHRS and YFSETQ. This CDR3 is built from 16 residues. The CDR3 nucleotides are TGCGCCAGCAGCTTGGGAACAGGGAGGTTAGACTACGAGCAGTACTTC. It translates to CASSLGTGRLDYEQYF. The complete variable domain, with remaining parts taken from reference TRBV5-1 and TRBJ2-7, reads KAGVTQTPRYLIKTRGQQVTLSCSPISGHRSVSWYQQTPGQGLQFLFEYFSETQRNKGNFPGRFSGRQFSNSRSEMNVSTLELGDSALYLCASSLGTGRLDYEQYFGPGTRLTVT.

The V and J genes are TRBV7-9 and TRBJ2-5; D is perhaps TRBD2 (5 bases). Trimming left V 4 bases short and J 9 bases short, with 15 bases between. This CDR3 is 13 amino acids long. CDR1 is SEHNR and CDR2 is FQNEAQ in the germline V gene (reference sequence). The CDR3 DNA reads as TGTGCCAGCAGCTCGTCCCTCGGGGATTCCCAGTACTTC. Translating it yields CASSSSLGDSQYF. The whole variable domain, filled in from reference TRBV7-9 and TRBJ2-5, reads DTGVSQNPRHKITKRGQNVTFRCDPISEHNRLYWYRQTLGQGPEFLTYFQNEAQLEKSRLLSDRFSAERPKGSFSTLEIQRTEQGDSAMYLCASSSSLGDSQYFGPGTRLLVL.

The gene calls are TRBV3-1 (or the pseudogene TRBV3-2) and TRBJ1-3; the D gene is possibly TRBD1 (5 bases). Trimming cost V 0 bases and J 0 bases, with 15 bases left between them. This CDR3 is 18 amino acids long. CDR1 and CDR2 (germline): LGHDT, YNNKEL (reference sequence). CDR3 DNA: TGTGCCAGCAGCCAAGATCATTTTTCCGGGGGCTCTGGAAACACCATATATTTT. Protein: CASSQDHFSGGSGNTIYF.

The chain combines TRBV5-1 with TRBJ2-4, with unresolved D. The germline V gene has CDR1 SGHRS and CDR2 YFSETQ. Trimming took 3 bases from V and 1 from J, leaving 14 bases between them. CDR3 size: 16 residues. The CDR3 nucleotides are TGCGCCAGCAGCTCTGGACCAAAGGTGGCCAAAAACATTCAGTACTTC. Encoded protein: CASSSGPKVAKNIQYF.

The genes are TRBV12-5 and TRBJ2-7, with a possible D match to TRBD1 (5 bases). V was pared by 0 bases and J by 3 bases, with 12 bases between. This CDR3 contains 15 residues. CDR1 LGHNT and CDR2 FRNRAP come from the germline V gene. The CDR3 protein is CASGLVVGPIYEQYF. The CDR3 nucleotides read TGTGCTAGTGGTTTGGTAGTGGGGCCTATCTACGAGCAGTACTTC.

This chain joins TRBV2 and TRBJ2-2, with 12 bases that match TRBD2. The CDR3 is 14 residues long. Losses at the gene ends were 5 bases for V and 15 bases for J; bases not matched to a gene: 10. Germline V lookup: CDR1 SNHLY, CDR2 FYNNEI. The CDR3 loop reads CASSKTSGGARMFF. The DNA of the CDR3 is TGTGCCAGCAGTAAGACTAGCGGGGGAGCTCGTATGTTTTTT.

This chain connects TRBV5-1 to TRBJ2-1; 8 nucleotides match TRBD1. Looked up from germline, CDR1 is SGHRS and CDR2 is YFSETQ. This CDR3 region has 15 residues. Trimming at V came to 0 bases and at J to 6 bases, leaving 5 bases not matched to a gene. The CDR3 loop reads CASSLGQGWSNEQFF. The CDR3, as DNA: TGCGCCAGCAGCTTGGGACAGGGGTGGAGCAATGAGCAGTTCTTC.

The V and J genes are TRBV13 and TRBJ2-3; D tentatively reads TRBD1 or TRBD2 (5 bases each). The V gene lost 5 bases and the J gene lost 7 bases, with 13 bases spanning the gap. Germline-derived CDR1 and CDR2 are PRHDT and FYEKMQ (reference sequence). This CDR3 has 13 residues. The CDR3 here is CASSPSGRYTQYF. CDR3 coding DNA: TGTGCCAGCAGCCCCTCGGGGCGATATACGCAGTATTTT.

The CDR3 nucleotides read TGTGCCAGCAGCCCCCGACGGGGAGACACCGGGGAGCTGTTTTTT. Protein product: CASSPRRGDTGELFF. The V call is TRBV11-3, the J call TRBJ2-2; tentative D call: TRBD2 (5 bases). CDR1 and CDR2 from the germline V gene are SGHNT and YENEEA. The ends were cut back, 5 bases at V and 3 bases at J, with 13 bases in the middle. This CDR3 region has 15 residues.

The V and J genes are TRBV11-2 and TRBJ1-2, with TRBD1 matching over 8 bases. Looked up from germline, CDR1 is SGHAT and CDR2 is FQNNGV. Trimming cost V 5 bases and J 1 base; bases outside gene matches: 9. The CDR3 runs 16 residues. CDR3 nucleotide sequence: TGTGCCAGCAGCCCCGGGACAGGAGGGAATAACTATGGCTACACCTTC. Residues: CASSPGTGGNNYGYTF.

The chain uses TRBV6-2 or TRBV6-3 and TRBJ1-4, with a tentative D call TRBD1 (5 bases). The CDR3 contains 16 residues. The V end was cut by 2 bases, the J end by 7 bases, with 17 bases between. The germline V gene has CDR1 MNHEY and CDR2 SVGEGT. The CDR3 DNA reads TGTGCCAGCAGTTACCCGGGACGTAGGAGGACTGAAAAACTGTTTTTT. It is translated as CASSYPGRRRTEKLFF.

The chain links TRBV12-3 or TRBV12-4 to TRBJ1-1; TRBD1 might be the D (6 bases). The CDR3 consists of 13 residues. Trimming cost V 5 bases and J 9 bases, with 16 bases left between them. CDR3 DNA: TGTGCCAGCAGTGGACAGAACGAACTCCAAGCTTTCTTT. Translation: CASSGQNELQAFF.